The TCR beta chain under discussion was sequenced for a study of blood T cell repertoires in COVID-19. Study-wide context: Researchers got acute and convalescent COVID-19 samples from the United States, Italy and Spain.

The germline CDR1 and CDR2 sequences are PRHDT and FYEKMQ (reference sequence). Trimming removed 0 bases from V and 2 bases from J, with 11 bases in between. The CDR3 is made up of 17 amino acids. In the authors' methods: Amplification with reference gene primers provided the estimates of nucleated cell counts. Clones were read by immunoSEQ multiplex PCR, and TCRdb kept only the in-frame ones, dropping some. The V and J calls and clone size are taken from that table; D and trimming were inferred from the DNA. The top ten clones hold approximately 5.6% of a sample with 150,000 or so clones, over 70% of them seen once. Individuals aged roughly 18 to 95 years were recruited from fewer than 30 US areas. The study assigned cohorts using participant-reported clinical history.

The chain is built from TRBV13 and TRBJ1-6, with D tentatively TRBD1 (6 bases). The source material was PBMCs or T cells enriched from blood (not recorded which). The source is a woman between 40 and 55 years old with acute COVID-19. DNA of the CDR3: TGTGCCAGCAGCTTAGGGAAGGGGGGGCCCTATAATTCACCCCTCCACTTT. Amino acids: CASSLGKGGPYNSPLHF. The full variable domain, with the rest looked up from reference TRBV13 and TRBJ1-6, is AAGVIQSPRHLIKEKRETATLKCYPIPRHDTVYWYQQGPGQDPQFLISFYEKMQSDKGSIPDRFSAQQFSDYHSELNMSSLELGDSALYFCASSLGKGGPYNSPLHFGNGTRLTVT.